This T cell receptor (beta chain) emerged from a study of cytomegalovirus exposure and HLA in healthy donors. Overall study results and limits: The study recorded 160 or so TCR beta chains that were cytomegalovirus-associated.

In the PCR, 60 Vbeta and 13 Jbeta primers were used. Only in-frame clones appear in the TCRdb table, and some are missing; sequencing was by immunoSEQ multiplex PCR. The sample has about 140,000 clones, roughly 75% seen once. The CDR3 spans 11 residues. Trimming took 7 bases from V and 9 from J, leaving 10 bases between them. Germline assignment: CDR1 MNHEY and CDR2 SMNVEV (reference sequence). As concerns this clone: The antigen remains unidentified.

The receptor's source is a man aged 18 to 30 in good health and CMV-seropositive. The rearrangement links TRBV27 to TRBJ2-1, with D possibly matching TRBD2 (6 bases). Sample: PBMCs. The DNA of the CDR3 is TGTGCCAGCACCGACGGGGGTGAGCAGTTCTTC. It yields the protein CASTDGGEQFF.